Described below is a single TCR beta chain sequence and its context. Antigen: not known. Germline lookup yields CDR1 GTSNPN and CDR2 SVGIG (reference sequence). The CDR3 extends over 17 amino acids. This entry is derived from a study of T cells expressing NK-cell markers. Whole-study findings and limits: In about six donors, dominant CD3+CD56+NKG2C+ clonotypes ranked among the top 10 CD8+ clonotypes.

TCRdb reprocessed the 5' RACE reads and keeps a single row for each CDR3 protein, giving no DNA. Across roughly 280,000 distinct CDR3 sequences, the top ten clones capture under 0.5% of the sample. The sequencing input was blood T cells: a sorted CD56 or NKG2C T cell subset, CD4+ or CD8+ T cells, or bulk PBMC T cells (not recorded which). The receptor was derived from a man between 18 and 29 years old in good health. This sequence joins TRBV30 and TRBJ2-6; TCRdb indicates TRBD1, and absent DNA this call remains unverified. The chain's CDR3 is CAWDFGTGGPGANVLTF.